The rows below give T cell receptor beta chains drawn from one sample of a study of CD8 T cells in Susac syndrome. TCRdb re-analysed the immunoSEQ multiplex PCR reads in MiXCR, keeping a single row per CDR3 protein. Among about 210,000 distinct CDR3 sequences listed, about 95% were seen once. Sequencing was carried out using CD4+ T cells from PBMCs. The receptors were gathered from a human donor with multiple sclerosis. The CDR3 runs from the conserved cysteine through the conserved F or W. Fields, in order: D gene, J gene, V gene, clone size, CDR3 protein, CDR3 DNA. A D gene is named only where the DNA matches it firmly. Clone size, where shown, is once, few, many, or a class for clones that have expanded.

d_gene: NA; j_gene: TRBJ1-4; v_gene: TRBV7-9; abundance: NA; CDR3aa: CASSSYRVSNEKLFF; CDR3nt: TGTGCCAGCAGCTCCTACAGGGTTTCGAATGAAAAACTGTTTTTT
d_gene: NA; j_gene: TRBJ1-6; v_gene: TRBV4-2; abundance: NA; CDR3aa: CASSQGERHSPLHF; CDR3nt: TGTGCCAGCAGCCAAGGGGAGAGGCATTCACCCCTCCACTTT
d_gene: TRBD1; j_gene: TRBJ2-2; v_gene: TRBV29-1; abundance: NA; CDR3aa: CSVWDRATGELFF; CDR3nt: TGCAGCGTTTGGGACAGGGCGACCGGGGAGCTGTTTTTT
d_gene: NA; j_gene: TRBJ2-1; v_gene: TRBV29-1; abundance: NA; CDR3aa: CSVERSYNEQFF; CDR3nt: TGCAGCGTTGAACGCAGTTACAATGAGCAGTTCTTC
d_gene: NA; j_gene: TRBJ1-6; v_gene: TRBV12-3/TRBV12-4; abundance: NA; CDR3aa: CASTSGRGAILPLHF; CDR3nt: TGTGCCAGCACCTCGGGGAGGGGCGCGATTCTGCCCCTCCACTTT
d_gene: TRBD2; j_gene: TRBJ2-1; v_gene: TRBV29-1; abundance: NA; CDR3aa: CSVEGSGGRYNEQFF; CDR3nt: TGCAGCGTTGAAGGGAGCGGGGGACGGTACAATGAGCAGTTCTTC
d_gene: NA; j_gene: TRBJ2-3; v_gene: TRBV6-5; abundance: NA; CDR3aa: CASRSGWRTDTQYF; CDR3nt: TGTGCCAGCAGGTCAGGGTGGAGGACAGATACGCAGTATTTT
d_gene: TRBD1; j_gene: TRBJ1-5; v_gene: TRBV24-1; abundance: NA; CDR3aa: CATQGTGHDQPQHF; CDR3nt: TGTGCCACCCAAGGGACAGGCCACGATCAGCCCCAGCATTTT
d_gene: NA; j_gene: TRBJ2-5; v_gene: TRBV12-3/TRBV12-4; abundance: NA; CDR3aa: CASLRYGQETQYF; CDR3nt: TGTGCCAGCCTTCGATACGGACAAGAGACCCAGTACTTC
d_gene: NA; j_gene: TRBJ1-1; v_gene: TRBV30; abundance: NA; CDR3aa: CAVEVQGRLRKAFF; CDR3nt: TGTGCCGTGGAGGTACAGGGCAGACTTAGAAAAGCTTTCTTT
d_gene: TRBD1; j_gene: TRBJ1-2; v_gene: TRBV29-1; abundance: NA; CDR3aa: CSILGQGNGYTF; CDR3nt: TGCAGCATATTGGGACAGGGCAATGGCTACACCTTC
d_gene: TRBD1; j_gene: TRBJ1-2; v_gene: TRBV2; abundance: NA; CDR3aa: CASIRQGSGYGYTF; CDR3nt: TGTGCCAGCATCCGACAGGGATCAGGCTATGGCTACACCTTC
d_gene: TRBD1; j_gene: TRBJ2-7; v_gene: TRBV3-1; abundance: NA; CDR3aa: CASSPDTGTGLEQYF; CDR3nt: TGTGCCAGCAGCCCCGACACCGGGACAGGGCTCGAGCAGTACTTC
d_gene: TRBD2; j_gene: TRBJ2-3; v_gene: TRBV20-1; abundance: NA; CDR3aa: CSASSGGSTDTQYF; CDR3nt: TGCAGTGCTAGTAGCGGGGGTAGCACAGATACGCAGTATTTT
d_gene: NA; j_gene: TRBJ1-6; v_gene: TRBV10-3; abundance: once; CDR3aa: CAISGIQGDSYNSPLHF; CDR3nt: TGTGCCATCAGTGGGATACAGGGAGACTCCTATAATTCACCCCTCCACTTT
d_gene: NA; j_gene: TRBJ2-7; v_gene: TRBV6-5; abundance: NA; CDR3aa: CAAWGGYEQYF; CDR3nt: TGTGCCGCCTGGGGCGGATACGAGCAGTACTTC
d_gene: TRBD2; j_gene: TRBJ2-3; v_gene: TRBV12-3/TRBV12-4; abundance: NA; CDR3aa: CASSFRVGGTDTQYF; CDR3nt: TGTGCCAGCAGTTTCAGGGTGGGGGGGACAGATACGCAGTATTTT
d_gene: NA; j_gene: TRBJ1-6; v_gene: TRBV30; abundance: NA; CDR3aa: CAWSLESSYNSPLHF; CDR3nt: TGTGCCTGGAGTCTGGAGAGCTCCTATAATTCACCCCTCCACTTT
d_gene: NA; j_gene: TRBJ2-3; v_gene: TRBV7-3; abundance: NA; CDR3aa: CASSPLPRSGDTQYF; CDR3nt: TGTGCCAGCAGCCCCCTCCCCAGGAGCGGAGATACGCAGTATTTT
d_gene: NA; j_gene: TRBJ1-2; v_gene: TRBV15; abundance: NA; CDR3aa: CATSRDTHYGYTF; CDR3nt: TGTGCCACCAGCAGAGATACCCACTATGGCTACACCTTC
d_gene: NA; j_gene: TRBJ1-6; v_gene: TRBV5-6; abundance: NA; CDR3aa: CASSLFQGNNSPLHF; CDR3nt: TGTGCCAGCAGCTTGTTTCAGGGAAATAATTCACCCCTCCACTTT
d_gene: NA; j_gene: TRBJ1-6; v_gene: TRBV6-1; abundance: NA; CDR3aa: CASSPGDTGSPLHF; CDR3nt: TGTGCCAGCAGCCCCGGGGACACGGGATCACCCCTCCACTTT
d_gene: NA; j_gene: TRBJ2-7; v_gene: TRBV19; abundance: NA; CDR3aa: CASRSGPDYEQYF; CDR3nt: TGTGCCAGTCGATCGGGACCCGACTACGAGCAGTACTTC